This T cell receptor beta chain was sequenced for a study of glioma-infiltrating T cells after dendritic cell vaccination. Study overall: Treatment, given 2003 to 2012, was autologous tumor lysate-pulsed dendritic cell vaccination. At biweekly intervals, patients got three intradermal dendritic cell vaccine injections.

Germline assignment: CDR1 SNHLY and CDR2 FYNNEI. The V end lost 7 bases, the J end lost 4 bases, and 10 bases lay between the germline ends. This CDR3 region has 12 residues. With regard to this clone: Its antigen is as yet unknown.

Assay: immunoSEQ multiplex PCR; the TCRdb copy retains only in-frame clones and omits some. This table holds 55,000 to 75,000 clones, 80% to 85% found once. Study-wide findings and caveats: Longer survival after dendritic cell vaccination followed higher pretreatment TIL content.

Sequencing used blood, obtained before dendritic cell vaccination. This receptor was obtained from a human donor with glioblastoma. V and J are TRBV2 and TRBJ1-2; no clear D. The CDR3 loop reads CASKPGSYGYTF. The DNA of the CDR3 is TGTGCCAGCAAACCGGGAAGCTATGGCTACACCTTC.